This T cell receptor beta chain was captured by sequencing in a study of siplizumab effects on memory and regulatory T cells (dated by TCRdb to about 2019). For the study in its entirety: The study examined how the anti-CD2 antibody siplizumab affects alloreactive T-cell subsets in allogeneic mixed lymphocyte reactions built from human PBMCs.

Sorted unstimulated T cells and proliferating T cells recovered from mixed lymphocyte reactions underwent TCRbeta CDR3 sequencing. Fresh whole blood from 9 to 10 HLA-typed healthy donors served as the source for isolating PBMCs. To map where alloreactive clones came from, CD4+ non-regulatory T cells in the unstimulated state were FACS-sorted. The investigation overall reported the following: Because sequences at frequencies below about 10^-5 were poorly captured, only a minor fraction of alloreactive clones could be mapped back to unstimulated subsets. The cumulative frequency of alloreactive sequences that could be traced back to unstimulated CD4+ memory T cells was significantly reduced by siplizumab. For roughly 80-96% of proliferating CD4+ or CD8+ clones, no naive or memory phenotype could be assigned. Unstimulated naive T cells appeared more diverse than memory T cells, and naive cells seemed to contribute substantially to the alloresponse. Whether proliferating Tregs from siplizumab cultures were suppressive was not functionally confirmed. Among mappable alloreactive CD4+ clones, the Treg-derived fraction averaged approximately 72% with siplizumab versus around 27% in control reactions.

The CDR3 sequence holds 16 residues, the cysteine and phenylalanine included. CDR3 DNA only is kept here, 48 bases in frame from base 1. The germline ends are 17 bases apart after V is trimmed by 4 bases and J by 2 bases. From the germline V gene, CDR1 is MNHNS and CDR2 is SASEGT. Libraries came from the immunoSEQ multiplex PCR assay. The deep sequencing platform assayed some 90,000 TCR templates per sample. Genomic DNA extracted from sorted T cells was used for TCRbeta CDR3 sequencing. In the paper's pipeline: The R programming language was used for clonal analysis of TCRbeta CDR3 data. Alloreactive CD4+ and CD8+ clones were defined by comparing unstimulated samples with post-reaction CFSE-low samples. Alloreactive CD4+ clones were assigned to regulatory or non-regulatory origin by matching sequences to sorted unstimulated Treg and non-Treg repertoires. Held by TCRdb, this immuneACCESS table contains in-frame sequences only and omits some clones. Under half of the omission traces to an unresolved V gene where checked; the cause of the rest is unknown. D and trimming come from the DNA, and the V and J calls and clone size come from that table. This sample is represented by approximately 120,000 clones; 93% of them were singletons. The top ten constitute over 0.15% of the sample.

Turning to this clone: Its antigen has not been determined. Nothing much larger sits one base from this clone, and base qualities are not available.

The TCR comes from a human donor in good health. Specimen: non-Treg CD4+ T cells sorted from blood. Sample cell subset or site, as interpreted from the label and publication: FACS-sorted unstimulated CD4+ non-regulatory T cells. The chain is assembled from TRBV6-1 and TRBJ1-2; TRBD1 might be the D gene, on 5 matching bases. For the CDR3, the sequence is CASSVNGRWDNYGYTF. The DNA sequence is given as TGTGCCAGCAGTGTGAATGGCCGCTGGGACAACTATGGCTACACCTTC.